This T cell receptor beta chain was found in a study of brain T cells in children with intractable seizures. Study results and caveats: Patients' HCMV serostatus was unknown; virus specificity rests on CDR3 similarity alone. Absence of clones before surgery may stem from lower sequencing depth.

The data were produced by immunoSEQ multiplex PCR, yet TCRdb's version contains in-frame clones alone and is incomplete. The sample lists about 120,000 clones, 94% occurring once. Comments on this clone: Antigen: not known.

Surgery cases with the highest brain T cell transcript signatures were chosen for sequencing. Before surgery, patients took at least one anti-epileptic drug. Material: peripheral blood, obtained at surgery. The receptor was derived from a boy under two years old with hemimegalencephaly and intractable seizures.

CDR3 DNA: TGTGCCAGCAGCCCATGGGGGGCGGATGGCTACACCTTC. The encoded protein is CASSPWGADGYTF. The J gene is TRBJ1-2, the V gene TRBV7-2; maybe TRBD1 (6 bases). The germline V gene encodes CDR1 SGHTA and CDR2 FQGNSA. V lost 5 bases, J lost 6 bases, and 13 bases lay in between. The CDR3 totals 13 residues.